The TCR beta chain under discussion was sequenced for a study of T cell changes during pregnancy in multiple sclerosis. This table comes from immunoSEQ multiplex PCR, and its TCRdb copy is limited to in-frame clones, with some not included. Here the sample spans about 72,000 clones, roughly 91% being singletons. V was shortened by 4 bases and J by 5 bases, with 9 bases between the two germline ends. Germline-derived CDR1 and CDR2 are MNHEY and SVGAGI. The CDR3 is 14 residues long. The sample consisted of peripheral blood, taken in the third trimester of pregnancy. This sequence originates from a female donor in good health, enrolled as a control in a pregnancy study. The chain combines TRBV6-5 with TRBJ1-6, with D perhaps TRBD1 (6 bases). CDR3 sequence reads: CASSWNRDNSPLHF. CDR3 DNA: TGTGCCAGCAGTTGGAACAGGGATAATTCACCCCTCCACTTT.